This is a list of T cell receptor beta chains from one sample in a study of T cells in Graves' hyperthyroidism and ophthalmopathy. TCRdb itself ran the multiplex PCR reads through MiXCR, one entry per CDR3 protein. There are a few hundred thousand distinct CDR3 sequences in the sample; roughly 23% occur only once, and around half lies in the top ten. Input material: blood. The receptors were gathered from a woman between 50 and 59 years old with Graves' hyperthyroidism. CDR3s include the opening cysteine and the closing phenylalanine or tryptophan. D genes are given only for firm matches. The listing skips clone size in some rows; elsewhere it reads once, few, many or a size class.

abundance: .
v_gene: TRBV19
d_gene: .
j_gene: TRBJ1-5
CDR3nt: TGTGCCAGTAGTATAGTGGCAGGCGGTCAGCCCCAGCATTTT
CDR3aa: CASSIVAGGQPQHF

abundance: few
v_gene: TRBV6-1
d_gene: .
j_gene: TRBJ1-1
CDR3nt: TGTGCCAGCAGTGAAGTCCAGGGCGCAGGAGCTTTCTTT
CDR3aa: CASSEVQGAGAFF

abundance: .
v_gene: TRBV30
d_gene: .
j_gene: TRBJ1-6
CDR3nt: TGTGCCTGCATTTGGGGGGTCTATAATTCACCCCTCCACTTT
CDR3aa: CACIWGVYNSPLHF

abundance: many
v_gene: TRBV20-1
d_gene: TRBD2
j_gene: TRBJ2-3
CDR3nt: TGCAGTGCTAAGAATAGCGGGAGAGCGACAGATACGCAGTATTTT
CDR3aa: CSAKNSGRATDTQYF

abundance: .
v_gene: TRBV19
d_gene: .
j_gene: TRBJ2-5
CDR3nt: TGTGCCAGTAGGGGCCATCGTAACTTAGAGACCCAGTACTTC
CDR3aa: CASRGHRNLETQYF

abundance: many
v_gene: TRBV24-1
d_gene: TRBD1
j_gene: TRBJ1-2
CDR3nt: TGTGCCACCAGTGATCTCCTCCTCAGTGACAGGGAAAGGGCTGGCTACACCTTC
CDR3aa: CATSDLLLSDRERAGYTF

abundance: many
v_gene: TRBV5-8
d_gene: .
j_gene: TRBJ2-7
CDR3nt: TGTGCCAGCAGCTTGACCAGGCCGTCCTACGAGCAGTACTTC
CDR3aa: CASSLTRPSYEQYF

abundance: many
v_gene: TRBV11-3
d_gene: .
j_gene: TRBJ2-2
CDR3nt: TGTGCCAGCCGAGGGTCACGCACCGGGGAGCTGTTTTTT
CDR3aa: CASRGSRTGELFF

abundance: few
v_gene: TRBV6-1
d_gene: .
j_gene: TRBJ1-4
CDR3nt: TGTGCCAGCAGTGCGGAGGACCGGAATGAAAAACTGTTTTTT
CDR3aa: CASSAEDRNEKLFF

abundance: many
v_gene: TRBV6-1
d_gene: TRBD2
j_gene: TRBJ2-1
CDR3nt: TGTGCCAGCAGTATCTCGGGACTAGCGGGAAGCAATGAGCAGTTCTTC
CDR3aa: CASSISGLAGSNEQFF

abundance: few
v_gene: TRBV2
d_gene: .
j_gene: TRBJ1-5
CDR3nt: TGTGCCAGCATCTTGGGAGGGAGCAATCAGCCCCAGCATTTT
CDR3aa: CASILGGSNQPQHF

abundance: few
v_gene: TRBV6-6
d_gene: .
j_gene: TRBJ1-3
CDR3nt: TGTGCCAGCAGTTACGATGTCCGAGGAAACACCATATATTTT
CDR3aa: CASSYDVRGNTIYF

abundance: .
v_gene: TRBV6-1
d_gene: TRBD2
j_gene: TRBJ2-1
CDR3nt: TGTGCCAGCAGTGCGCGTCCGGGACTAGCGGGAGAGCAGTTCTTC
CDR3aa: CASSARPGLAGEQFF

abundance: few
v_gene: TRBV12-3/TRBV12-4
d_gene: TRBD2
j_gene: TRBJ2-1
CDR3nt: TGTGCCAGCAGAGTTAGCGGGGGAACCTACAATGAGCAGTTCTTC
CDR3aa: CASRVSGGTYNEQFF

abundance: .
v_gene: TRBV4-1
d_gene: TRBD1
j_gene: TRBJ1-5
CDR3nt: TGCGCCAGCAGCCCGAAAGACAGGGGCGTTCAGCCCCAGCATTTT
CDR3aa: CASSPKDRGVQPQHF

abundance: .
v_gene: TRBV7-2
d_gene: .
j_gene: TRBJ1-1
CDR3nt: TGTGCCAGCAACGCGCGGGGGATGAACACTGAAGCTTTCTTT
CDR3aa: CASNARGMNTEAFF

abundance: few
v_gene: TRBV20-1
d_gene: .
j_gene: TRBJ1-3
CDR3nt: TGCAGTGCTAGAGATCCTAGAGGGACGGCTGCCTCTGGAAACACCATATATTTT
CDR3aa: CSARDPRGTAASGNTIYF

abundance: many
v_gene: TRBV6-1
d_gene: .
j_gene: TRBJ1-1
CDR3nt: TGTGCCAGCAGTGAACCAACAGTTGTAAACACTGAAGCTTTCTTT
CDR3aa: CASSEPTVVNTEAFF

abundance: once
v_gene: TRBV2
d_gene: .
j_gene: TRBJ1-6
CDR3nt: TGTGCCAGCACAGATTATAATTCACCCCTCCACTTT
CDR3aa: CASTDYNSPLHF

abundance: many
v_gene: TRBV12-3/TRBV12-4
d_gene: TRBD1
j_gene: TRBJ2-5
CDR3nt: TGTGCCAGCAGATCCGGGACAGGGAGGGAGACCCAGTACTTC
CDR3aa: CASRSGTGRETQYF

abundance: many
v_gene: TRBV2
d_gene: TRBD2
j_gene: TRBJ2-1
CDR3nt: TGTGCCAGCATGGGCGGGGGTCTAAATGAGCAGTTCTTC
CDR3aa: CASMGGGLNEQFF

abundance: few
v_gene: TRBV28
d_gene: .
j_gene: TRBJ1-2
CDR3nt: TGTGCCAGCAGTTTATTTCGGGAGTGGGGTGGCTACACCTTC
CDR3aa: CASSLFREWGGYTF

abundance: many
v_gene: TRBV2
d_gene: TRBD1
j_gene: TRBJ1-5
CDR3nt: TGTGCCAGCAGGTCGGGACAGGGGAGCAATCAGCCCCAGCATTTT
CDR3aa: CASRSGQGSNQPQHF

abundance: few
v_gene: TRBV19
d_gene: .
j_gene: TRBJ2-3
CDR3nt: TGTGCCAGTAGTATCGGAGGGAGAATCACAGATACGCAGTATTTT
CDR3aa: CASSIGGRITDTQYF

abundance: .
v_gene: TRBV7-9
d_gene: TRBD2
j_gene: TRBJ2-3
CDR3nt: TGTGCCAGCAGCTTAGAGAAGACGGGACTAGCCATCACAGATACGCAGTATTTT
CDR3aa: CASSLEKTGLAITDTQYF

abundance: .
v_gene: TRBV12-3/TRBV12-4
d_gene: TRBD2
j_gene: TRBJ2-1
CDR3nt: TGTGCCAGCAGTCACCAAGCCCAGTCTAGCGGGAGTCTCCGCTCCTACAATGAGCAGTTCTTC
CDR3aa: CASSHQAQSSGSLRSYNEQFF

abundance: few
v_gene: TRBV6-1
d_gene: .
j_gene: TRBJ1-2
CDR3nt: TGTGCCAGCAGTGAGACACAGGGTTATGGCTACACCTTC
CDR3aa: CASSETQGYGYTF

abundance: .
v_gene: TRBV2
d_gene: .
j_gene: TRBJ1-6
CDR3nt: TGTGCCAGCAAGTTAGGGGGCTCCTATAATTCACCCCTCCACTTT
CDR3aa: CASKLGGSYNSPLHF

abundance: .
v_gene: TRBV11-2
d_gene: .
j_gene: TRBJ2-5
CDR3nt: TGTGCCAGCAGCTTAGACTGGCAAGAGACCCAGTACTTC
CDR3aa: CASSLDWQETQYF

abundance: few
v_gene: TRBV5-6
d_gene: .
j_gene: TRBJ2-3
CDR3nt: TGTGCCAGCAGCTTCCAGGGCTCGCAGTATTTT
CDR3aa: CASSFQGSQYF

abundance: many
v_gene: TRBV6-1
d_gene: .
j_gene: TRBJ2-6
CDR3nt: TGTGCCAGCAGTGAAGCCCTTAGCAGGGCTGGGGCCAACGTCCTGACTTTC
CDR3aa: CASSEALSRAGANVLTF

abundance: many
v_gene: TRBV6-5
d_gene: TRBD2
j_gene: TRBJ2-7
CDR3nt: TGTGCCAGCAGTTACCGGGGAGGGGACGAGCAGTACTTC
CDR3aa: CASSYRGGDEQYF

abundance: .
v_gene: TRBV19
d_gene: .
j_gene: TRBJ1-5
CDR3nt: TGTGCCAGCAGTGTCGCGGGGGCAAATAGCAATCAGCCCCAGCATTTT
CDR3aa: CASSVAGANSNQPQHF

abundance: many
v_gene: TRBV11-2
d_gene: .
j_gene: TRBJ1-6
CDR3nt: TGTGCCAGCAGCTCCAGGGAATATAATTCACCCCTCCACTTT
CDR3aa: CASSSREYNSPLHF

abundance: many
v_gene: TRBV12-3/TRBV12-4
d_gene: .
j_gene: TRBJ1-2
CDR3nt: TGTGCCAGCAGTTTAGACAAGGGGTATGGCTACACCTTC
CDR3aa: CASSLDKGYGYTF

abundance: .
v_gene: TRBV20-1
d_gene: TRBD2
j_gene: TRBJ2-3
CDR3nt: TGCAGTGCGCGGGGACTAGCGGGCCCTAGCACAGATACGCAGTATTTT
CDR3aa: CSARGLAGPSTDTQYF

abundance: many
v_gene: TRBV7-2
d_gene: TRBD2
j_gene: TRBJ2-1
CDR3nt: TGTGCCAGCAGTAAAATCGGGAGGGGGAATGAGCAGTTCTTC
CDR3aa: CASSKIGRGNEQFF

abundance: .
v_gene: TRBV12-3/TRBV12-4
d_gene: .
j_gene: TRBJ1-4
CDR3nt: TGTGCCAGCAGACTGGAAGGGGCCGCGGAAAAACTGTTTTTT
CDR3aa: CASRLEGAAEKLFF

abundance: many
v_gene: TRBV18
d_gene: .
j_gene: TRBJ1-6
CDR3nt: TGTGCCAGCTCACCAAGTCGAGCCATGAATAATTCACCCCTCCACTTT
CDR3aa: CASSPSRAMNNSPLHF